This T cell receptor (beta chain) was found in a study of shared clonotypes between healthy human individuals. Study-level points and caveats: It was expected that sequencing depth would affect clonotype sharing among donors.

Division of CD4+ cells produced a CD45RA+ naive subset and a CD45RA-negative memory subset. Points on this clone: Its target is unknown.

Trimming removed 8 bases from V and 3 bases from J; junction bases left unmatched: 11. Per germline, CDR1 SGHRS and CDR2 YFSETQ. The CDR3 sequence is 16 residues long. At the deep level, the assay was run. TCRdb's copy holds only in-frame clones and misses some; the assay was immunoSEQ multiplex PCR. Seen here are 2 million to 2.5 million clones, roughly 90% observed once, and the top ten hold more than 0.35%. The clonotype was recovered from a man between 18 and 29 years old in good health. Some clones in this sample may be carry-over from other donors' samples. This sequence joins TRBV5-1 and TRBJ2-3; 11 bases map to TRBD1. Sequenced sample: naive CD4+ T cells from PBMCs. Subset of the sample: CD45RA+ positively selected. The CDR3 DNA follows: TGCGCCAGTCGCACGATGGACAGGGGGCTGACAGATACGCAGTATTTT. It is translated as CASRTMDRGLTDTQYF.